This TCR beta chain was found in a study of sequential checkpoint blockade in melanoma. Study details: Both treatment sequences were followed by maintenance nivolumab.

The V end was cut by 3 bases, the J end by 7 bases, with 11 bases between. Germline V gene lookup returns CDR1 SGDLS and CDR2 YYNGEE. This CDR3 spans 13 amino acids. Described treatment: randomized to nivolumab then ipilimumab (arm A) or the reverse (arm B). TCRdb keeps only in-frame clones here, not all; method: immunoSEQ multiplex PCR. Of about 18,000 clones in the sample, more than 65% were seen once. The TCR was taken from a human donor with melanoma. The material was tumor tissue (inferred from file names), obtained from a patient given nivolumab and ipilimumab in sequence. This chain uses TRBV9 with TRBJ2-1; D is uncertain. The CDR3 here is CASSEMAWNEQFF. CDR3 sequence (DNA): TGTGCCAGCAGCGAAATGGCTTGGAATGAGCAGTTCTTC. The variable domain in full, with the rest retrieved from reference TRBV9 and TRBJ2-1, is DSGVTQTPKHLITATGQRVTLRCSPRSGDLSVYWYQQSLDQGLQFLIQYYNGEERAKGNILERFSAQQFPDLHSELNLSSLELGDSALYFCASSEMAWNEQFFGPGTRLTVL.